The 30 T cell receptor beta chains below come from one sample, sequenced in a study of neoadjuvant anti-PD-1 for oral cavity cancer. The assay was immunoSEQ multiplex PCR, and TCRdb's table has in-frame clones only and misses some. Of about 68,000 clones in the sample, approximately 85% were seen once. This sample's time point: after neoadjuvant nivolumab, at surgical resection. This specimen was PBMCs, taken after nivolumab (anti-PD-1) treatment. Source of these receptors: a person aged 40 to 85 with oral cavity squamous cell carcinoma.

By proportion, this clone is medium-sized. The rearrangement uses TRBV11-2 and TRBJ2-7; D possibly corresponds to TRBD2 (6 bases). V was cut by 1 base and J by 7 bases, with 23 bases left in between. The CDR3 length is 17 residues. Per the germline V gene, CDR1 is SGHAT and CDR2 is FQNNGV. DNA for the CDR3: TGTGCCAGCAGCTTAGGGGGAGCCTGGGGAGGACCGCTAGAGCAGTACTTC. It specifies CASSLGGAWGGPLEQYF.

V is TRBV19 and J is TRBJ2-5; the D is unclear. V shed 1 base and J shed 4 bases, with 7 bases lying between them. This CDR3 spans 13 amino acids. The germline CDR1 and CDR2 sequences are LNHDA and SQIVND (reference sequence). DNA of the CDR3: TGTGCCAGTAGTATAGGACTGAGAGAGACCCAGTACTTC. Translated: CASSIGLRETQYF.

This rearrangement joins TRBV6-7 to TRBJ1-2; the match to TRBD1 covers 8 bases. TRBV6-7 is recorded as an ORF, its role being uncertain. J lost 1 base, V lost 0 bases, and 7 bases had no gene match. The CDR3 extends over 17 amino acids. This CDR3 reads CASSYSGQGGFNYGYTF. In DNA, the CDR3 is TGTGCCAGCAGTTACTCAGGACAGGGAGGGTTTAACTATGGCTACACCTTC.

CDR3: CASSHNEQFF. In nucleotides, the CDR3 is TGTGCCAGCAGTCACAATGAGCAGTTCTTC. The rearrangement joins TRBV6-6 to TRBJ2-1, with unresolved D. Trimming shortened V by 5 bases and J by 5 bases, and 1 base separated the two germline ends. The CDR3 loop spans 10 amino acids. In germline, CDR1 is MNHNY, CDR2 SVGAGI (reference sequence).

The gene calls are TRBV6-5 and TRBJ1-1; TRBD1 matches 11 bases. From germline, CDR1 is MNHEY and CDR2 SVGAGI. The CDR3 is 14 amino acids. The J segment lost 4 bases and the V segment lost 5 bases, leaving 3 bases of the junction unmatched. CDR3 nucleotide sequence: TGTGCCAGCAGTGCCGGGACAGGGGGCACTGAAGCTTTCTTT. It specifies CASSAGTGGTEAFF.

V and J are TRBV5-5 and TRBJ2-7; no definite D call. Germline V gene data show CDR1 as SGHKS and CDR2 as YYEKEE (reference sequence). This CDR3 contains 13 residues. Trimming removed 0 bases at V and 5 bases at J, with 9 bases between. The CDR3, as DNA: TGTGCCAGCAGCTTGGGGACGATGAACGAGCAGTACTTC. Protein: CASSLGTMNEQYF.

V usage is TRBV10-1 and J usage is TRBJ2-5; the match to TRBD2 covers 8 bases. CDR1 and CDR2 (germline): WNHNN, SYGVQD (reference sequence). The CDR3 is made up of 16 amino acids. The V gene end was trimmed by 0 bases and the J gene end by 1 base; junction bases not matched to a gene: 4. As DNA, the CDR3 is TGCGCCAGCAGTGAGTCGGTCGCGGGAGGCCAAGAGACCCAGTACTTC. Translation: CASSESVAGGQETQYF.

This rearrangement joins TRBV27 to TRBJ2-1, with 7 bases that match TRBD2. Trimming took 6 bases from V and 3 from J; bases not matched to a gene: 5. The CDR3 is 14 amino acids. Germline loops: CDR1 MNHEY, CDR2 SMNVEV (reference sequence). In nucleotides, the CDR3 is TGTGCCAGCAGGGGGGGGAGGAACTACAATGAGCAGTTCTTC. Translated: CASRGGRNYNEQFF.

In nucleotides, the CDR3 is TGCAGCGTTGGTCCGGGAACCGCTGAGCAGTTCTTC. It codes for CSVGPGTAEQFF. This sequence joins TRBV29-1 and TRBJ2-1; D is perhaps TRBD2 (5 bases). This CDR3 is 12 amino acids long. Trimming left V 4 bases short and J 9 bases short, with 13 bases between. From germline, CDR1 is SQVTM and CDR2 ANQGSEA.

This rearrangement joins TRBV5-5 to TRBJ1-4, with 7 bases lining up with TRBD1. From germline, CDR1 is SGHKS and CDR2 YYEKEE (reference sequence). The CDR3 has 14 residues. V dropped 5 bases and J dropped 5; count of bases not matched to a gene: 6. CDR3 sequence reads: CASRAGTANEKLFF. In DNA, the CDR3 is TGTGCCAGCAGAGCCGGGACAGCGAATGAAAAACTGTTTTTT.

J is TRBJ2-7 and V is TRBV6-1; no clear D gene. The V gene lost 7 bases and the J gene lost 3 bases, with 10 bases spanning the gap. The CDR3 consists of 12 residues. Germline loops: CDR1 MNHNS, CDR2 SASEGT. The CDR3 loop is CASTPSGYEQYF. The CDR3 DNA sequence: TGTGCCAGCACCCCATCAGGCTACGAGCAGTACTTC.

This clone was counted once. The CDR3 is CASSRDRTGELFF. The CDR3 region has the DNA TGTGCCAGCAGCCGCGACAGGACCGGGGAGCTGTTTTTT. The gene calls are TRBV13 and TRBJ2-2; D is perhaps TRBD1 (6 bases). The CDR3 covers 13 residues. Trimming took off 5 bases at V and 5 bases at J, with 9 bases between the two ends. CDR1 and CDR2 (germline): PRHDT, FYEKMQ (reference sequence).

The J gene is TRBJ2-2, the V gene TRBV7-2, with D tentatively TRBD2 (7 bases). Germline V gene sequence: CDR1 SGHTA, CDR2 FQGNSA. The CDR3 spans 14 residues. Trimming took 3 bases from V and 6 from J, leaving 11 bases between them. The CDR3 here is CASSFGGGPGELFF. The CDR3 DNA reads as TGTGCCAGCAGCTTTGGGGGGGGCCCCGGGGAGCTGTTTTTT.

The rearrangement uses TRBV28 and TRBJ1-5, with TRBD1 identical over 7 bases. CDR3 length equals 14 residues. CDR1 MDHEN and CDR2 SYDVKM come from the germline V gene. The J segment lost 6 bases and the V segment lost 5 bases, leaving 7 bases of the junction unmatched. The CDR3 reads CASSTATGFQPQHF. CDR3 nucleotide sequence: TGTGCCAGCAGTACTGCGACAGGGTTTCAGCCCCAGCATTTT.

The chain has TRBV27 and TRBJ1-5; D is unclear. Germline values: CDR1 MNHEY, CDR2 SMNVEV (reference sequence). This CDR3 spans 17 amino acids. V lost 5 bases, J lost 2 bases, and 19 bases lay in between. CDR3 sequence (DNA): TGTGCCAGCAGTCCCATACCGGCAGTGATAGGCAATCAGCCCCAGCATTTT. It specifies CASSPIPAVIGNQPQHF.

Points on this clone: Relative to the germline gene, one junction end is altered; a read error may explain this. The chain combines TRBV10-3 with TRBJ2-1, with unresolved D. Germline loops: CDR1 ENHRY, CDR2 SYGVKD. The CDR3 runs 13 residues. The CDR3 loop is CAISGPGYDEQFF. CDR3 DNA sequence: TGTGCCATCAGTGGCCCGGGCTACGATGAGCAGTTCTTC.

The chain uses TRBV19 and TRBJ2-7, with D perhaps TRBD1 (5 bases). The CDR3 is 12 amino acids. Germline values: CDR1 LNHDA, CDR2 SQIVND (reference sequence). V dropped 5 bases and J dropped 6 bases, with 11 bases sitting between them. The CDR3 bases are TGTGCCAGTAGTCCAGGGATAAGCGAGCAGTACTTC. Translation: CASSPGISEQYF.

DNA for the CDR3: TGTGCCAGCAGTTACTCCGGACAGTTCTCCTACGAGCAGTACTTC. Its protein is CASSYSGQFSYEQYF. This chain connects TRBV6-5 to TRBJ2-7, with D maybe TRBD1 (6 bases). Germline V gene sequence: CDR1 MNHEY, CDR2 SVGAGI. CDR3 size: 15 residues. V lost 0 bases and J 0 bases, leaving 9 bases between the germline ends.

This sequence joins TRBV10-2 and TRBJ1-2; TRBD1 agrees at 10 bases. Trimming cost V 4 bases and J 2 bases; bases outside gene matches: 1. The germline V gene encodes CDR1 WSHSY and CDR2 SAAADI. The CDR3 is 14 residues long. Written as DNA, the CDR3 is TGCGCCAGCAGTGGGACAGGGGGGAACTATGGCTACACCTTC. It encodes CASSGTGGNYGYTF.

This clone was seen only once. The rearrangement joins TRBV9 to TRBJ1-4, with a weak D call TRBD1 (5 bases). V was pared by 0 bases and J by 3 bases, with 9 bases between. Germline lookup yields CDR1 SGDLS and CDR2 YYNGEE. This CDR3 is 15 amino acids long. The CDR3 loop is CASSVAGGPNEKLFF. The CDR3 region has the DNA TGTGCCAGCAGCGTAGCCGGGGGTCCTAATGAAAAACTGTTTTTT. The full variable domain, completed using reference TRBV9 and TRBJ1-4, is DSGVTQTPKHLITATGQRVTLRCSPRSGDLSVYWYQQSLDQGLQFLIQYYNGEERAKGNILERFSAQQFPDLHSELNLSSLELGDSALYFCASSVAGGPNEKLFFGSGTQLSVL.

J is TRBJ2-3 and V is TRBV18; D is uncertain. CDR1 and CDR2 from the germline V gene are KGHSH and LQKENI. The CDR3 is 14 amino acids. Trimming removed 0 bases at V and 5 bases at J, with 9 bases between. The DNA for the CDR3 is TGTGCCAGCTCACCACCGGTCGACTTAGATACGCAGTATTTT. The encoded protein is CASSPPVDLDTQYF.

V and J are TRBV27 and TRBJ2-1, with 8 bases aligning to TRBD1. The CDR3 covers 15 residues. J gave up 0 bases and V 6 bases, and 4 bases lay outside the gene matches. Germline CDR1 MNHEY, CDR2 SMNVEV (reference sequence). CDR3: CASSPQGASYNEQFF. The CDR3 coding sequence is TGTGCCAGCAGCCCGCAGGGGGCCTCCTACAATGAGCAGTTCTTC.

V gene TRBV9 combines with J gene TRBJ1-1; 7 nucleotides agree with TRBD1. Looked up from germline, CDR1 is SGDLS and CDR2 is YYNGEE. Trimming at V came to 2 bases and at J to 5 bases, leaving 3 bases not matched to a gene. The CDR3 runs 13 residues. In DNA, the CDR3 is TGTGCCAGCAGCGTGCTACAGGGGACTGAAGCTTTCTTT. Protein: CASSVLQGTEAFF.

This chain links TRBV6-5 with TRBJ1-1, with D unresolved. This CDR3 region has 14 residues. Germline loops: CDR1 MNHEY, CDR2 SVGAGI. Deletions cut 0 bases from V and 7 bases from J, with 12 bases between. Written as DNA, the CDR3 is TGTGCCAGCAGTTACTCGAGTTCAAGGGTTGAAGCTTTCTTT. Its protein is CASSYSSSRVEAFF.

The chain recombines TRBV5-1 with TRBJ2-7; D remains ambiguous. Germline values: CDR1 SGHRS, CDR2 YFSETQ. V lost 6 bases and J 1 base, leaving 14 bases between the germline ends. CDR3 length: 14 amino acids. The CDR3 sequence is CASKPGTASYEQYF. CDR3 bases: TGCGCCAGCAAGCCCGGAACCGCGTCCTACGAGCAGTACTTC.

The V and J genes are TRBV2 and TRBJ2-1; D not certain. Germline loops: CDR1 SNHLY, CDR2 FYNNEI. V lost 3 bases and J 4 bases, leaving 10 bases between the germline ends. This CDR3 comprises 14 residues. The chain's CDR3 is CASSDGDIYNEQFF. Here the CDR3 DNA reads TGTGCCAGCAGTGATGGAGACATATACAATGAGCAGTTCTTC.

The gene calls are TRBV5-4 and TRBJ2-3; D is undetermined. Germline CDR1 is SGHNT and CDR2 is YYREEE (reference sequence). V lost 1 base and J lost 4, with 4 bases in between. The CDR3 totals 12 residues. This chain's CDR3 is CASSLYPDTQYF. Written as DNA, the CDR3 is TGTGCCAGCAGCTTGTATCCAGATACGCAGTATTTT. Complete variable domain (other parts from reference TRBV5-4 and TRBJ2-3): ETGVTQSPTHLIKTRGQQVTLRCSSQSGHNTVSWYQQALGQGPQFIFQYYREEENGRGNFPPRFSGLQFPNYSSELNVNALELDDSALYLCASSLYPDTQYFGPGTRLTVL.

The rearrangement links TRBV14 to TRBJ2-1; 7 bases are a match to TRBD1. The CDR3 has 14 amino acids. The J segment lost 3 bases and the V segment lost 6 bases, leaving 5 bases of the junction unmatched. Germline CDR1 and CDR2: SGHDN and FVKESK. CDR3 sequence (DNA): TGTGCCAGCAGGGGGACAGAGTACTACAATGAGCAGTTCTTC. Its translation is CASRGTEYYNEQFF.

The genes are TRBV30 and TRBJ1-5, with D possibly TRBD1 on 5 matching bases. The germline V and J ends were trimmed by 4 bases and 5 bases, with 18 bases remaining between them. The CDR3 runs 15 residues. Germline V CDR1 and CDR2: GTSNPN, SVGIG (reference sequence). DNA of the CDR3: TGTGCCTGGACCACCGGTGGTGGGACCTATCAGCCCCAGCATTTT. It codes for CAWTTGGGTYQPQHF. The whole variable domain, filled in from reference TRBV30 and TRBJ1-5, reads SQTIHQWPATLVQPVGSPLSLECTVEGTSNPNLYWYRQAAGRGLQLLFYSVGIGQISSEVPQNLSASRPQDRQFILSSKKLLLSDSGFYLCAWTTGGGTYQPQHFGDGTRLSIL.

This clone was seen only once. This chain connects TRBV27 to TRBJ2-3; tentative D call: TRBD2 (5 bases). The CDR3 runs to 13 residues. Germline V gene data show CDR1 as MNHEY and CDR2 as SMNVEV (reference sequence). Trimming stripped 0 bases from V and 13 bases from J, with 14 bases between. CDR3 amino acids: CASSLSQVGEKYF. The CDR3 DNA reads TGTGCCAGCAGTTTATCCCAGGTTGGGGAGAAGTATTTT.